This passage covers 24 T cell receptor beta chains from one sample sequenced in a study of T cell repertoires in cytomegalovirus infection. TCRdb fed the reads into MiXCR, producing one record per CDR3 protein. The table lists a few hundred thousand distinct CDR3 sequences, 8% to 9.5% of them singletons. Sequencing used PBMCs. These receptors all stem from a human donor in good health (CMV status not recorded). Some clones in this sample may be carry-over from other donors' samples.

V usage is TRBV7-2 and J usage is TRBJ2-7; tentative D call: TRBD2 (5 bases). CDR3 length equals 14 residues. Germline V gene lookup returns CDR1 SGHTA and CDR2 FQGNSA. Trimming stripped 5 bases from V and 7 bases from J, with 18 bases between. CDR3 protein: CASSPSHSSSEQYF. The CDR3 DNA follows: TGTGCCAGCAGCCCCAGCCACTCTAGCTCAGAGCAGTACTTC. The whole variable domain, filled in from reference TRBV7-2 and TRBJ2-7, reads GAGVSQSPSNKVTEKGKDVELRCDPISGHTALYWYRQSLGQGLEFLIYFQGNSAPDKSGLPSDRFSAERTGGSVSTLTIQRTQQEDSAVYLCASSPSHSSSEQYFGPGTRLTVT.

This clonotype was counted a few times. This chain uses TRBV20-1 with TRBJ1-4, with 9 bases that match TRBD1. The germline V gene has CDR1 DFQATT and CDR2 SNEGSKA (reference sequence). The CDR3 has 14 amino acids. Unmatched junction bases numbered 7, after V lost 5 bases and J lost 6 bases. CDR3 amino acids: CSASDRGRDEKLFF. In nucleotides, the CDR3 is TGCAGTGCTTCGGACAGGGGAAGAGATGAAAAACTGTTTTTT.

This clonotype was detected ten times or more. V is TRBV7-2 and J is TRBJ2-3; D may correspond to TRBD1 or TRBD2 (5 bases each). CDR3 length equals 15 residues. V lost 6 bases to trimming and J lost 2 bases, with 15 bases between them. Germline assignment: CDR1 SGHTA and CDR2 FQGNSA. As DNA, the CDR3 is TGTGCCAGCAGGGGACGGGGCCCAGCCACAGATACGCAGTATTTT. It is translated as CASRGRGPATDTQYF.

This clonotype was counted a few times. The J gene is TRBJ1-1, the V gene TRBV4-1; maybe TRBD1 (5 bases). CDR3 length equals 15 residues. Deletions cut 7 bases from V and 0 bases from J, with 15 bases between. The V gene's germline CDR1 is MGHRA and CDR2 YSYEKL. CDR3 amino acids: CASNLEPGMNTEAFF. The CDR3 bases are TGCGCCAGCAACCTAGAGCCAGGGATGAACACTGAAGCTTTCTTT.

The chain carries TRBV19 and TRBJ1-5; D gene ambiguous. CDR1 LNHDA and CDR2 SQIVND come from the germline V gene (reference sequence). The CDR3 length is 15 residues. V was pared by 1 base and J by 4 bases, with 11 bases between. The DNA of the CDR3 is TGTGCCAGTAGTATAGTGGGCGGAGGGAATCAGCCCCAGCATTTT. It encodes CASSIVGGGNQPQHF.

To note about this clonotype: One junction end does not reproduce the germline sequence, and a read error may be involved. V is TRBV7-8 and J is TRBJ2-7; 8 bases fit TRBD1. The CDR3 has 14 residues. Germline V lookup: CDR1 SGHVS, CDR2 FQNEAQ. The CDR3 here is CAGSTDRVTYEQYF. The CDR3 DNA reads as TGTGCCGGCAGCACGGACAGGGTGACCTACGAGCAGTACTTC.

This clonotype turned up a few times. The chain recombines TRBV7-2 with TRBJ2-5; a possible D gene is TRBD1 (5 bases). Trimming cost V 5 bases and J 4 bases, with 8 bases left between them. This CDR3 has 12 residues. Germline CDR1 and CDR2: SGHTA and FQGNSA. CDR3 residues: CASSGASETQYF. CDR3 bases: TGTGCCAGCAGCGGGGCGTCAGAGACCCAGTACTTC.

The rearrangement links TRBV27 to TRBJ2-2, with 7 positions matching TRBD2. This CDR3 spans 16 amino acids. Germline-derived CDR1 and CDR2 are MNHEY and SMNVEV (reference sequence). V lost 6 bases to trimming and J lost 4 bases; unmatched junction nucleotides: 11. CDR3 nucleotides: TGTGCCAGCAGCCCCATCGGAGGCGGGGGCACCGGGGAGCTGTTTTTT. This gives the protein CASSPIGGGGTGELFF.

This clonotype turned up a few times. The V call is TRBV20-1, the J call TRBJ1-2; the match to TRBD1 covers 9 bases. The CDR3 is made up of 11 amino acids. With V trimmed by 6 bases and J by 8 bases, 4 bases remained unmatched. Germline V lookup: CDR1 DFQATT, CDR2 SNEGSKA (reference sequence). The CDR3 DNA reads TGCAGTGCCTACACAGGGGGCGGCTACACCTTC. Residues: CSAYTGGGYTF.

This clonotype was picked up many times. The chain links TRBV27 to TRBJ1-2; TRBD1 is a possible D gene (6 bases). V was cut by 0 bases and J by 8 bases, with 19 bases left in between. The CDR3 runs to 16 residues. Germline V gives CDR1 MNHEY, CDR2 SMNVEV (reference sequence). In nucleotides, the CDR3 is TGTGCCAGCAGTTTATCCCGACAGGCGTTATCTGGGGGCTACACCTTC. This gives the protein CASSLSRQALSGGYTF.

This chain uses TRBV5-6 with TRBJ2-7, with D perhaps TRBD1 (6 bases). The germline gives CDR1 SGHDT, CDR2 YYEEEE. CDR3 length: 15 amino acids. Between the trimmed V and J ends, which lost 0 bases and 0 bases, there was a span of 10 bases. CDR3 protein: CASSLDGGGSYEQYF. CDR3 DNA: TGTGCCAGCAGCTTGGATGGGGGCGGCTCCTACGAGCAGTACTTC.

This clonotype showed up just a few times. The chain links TRBV7-2 to TRBJ2-5; 9 nucleotides line up with TRBD2. Germline loops: CDR1 SGHTA, CDR2 FQGNSA. With V trimmed by 4 bases and J by 5 bases, 5 bases remained unmatched. This CDR3 has 14 residues. The CDR3 DNA follows: TGTGCCAGCAGCTCGCGGACTAGCGTGGAGACCCAGTACTTC. Protein product: CASSSRTSVETQYF.

V is TRBV9 and J is TRBJ2-5; TRBD2 matches at 10 bases. The CDR3 is 15 amino acids. Germline CDR1 and CDR2: SGDLS and YYNGEE. J gave up 5 bases and V 2 bases, and 6 bases lay outside the gene matches. The CDR3 DNA follows: TGTGCCAGCAGCGTGGCTAGCGGGAGTTATGAGACCCAGTACTTC. This encodes CASSVASGSYETQYF. The full variable domain, with the rest looked up from reference TRBV9 and TRBJ2-5, is DSGVTQTPKHLITATGQRVTLRCSPRSGDLSVYWYQQSLDQGLQFLIQYYNGEERAKGNILERFSAQQFPDLHSELNLSSLELGDSALYFCASSVASGSYETQYFGPGTRLLVL.

This chain connects TRBV5-1 to TRBJ2-3; D perhaps matches TRBD1 (5 bases). V was cut by 4 bases and J by 3 bases, with 15 bases left in between. The CDR3 contains 15 residues. The germline gives CDR1 SGHRS, CDR2 YFSETQ. The CDR3 DNA follows: TGCGCCAGCAGCCCACGCCAGGGTCGAACAGATACGCAGTATTTT. Translating it yields CASSPRQGRTDTQYF.

V and J are TRBV20-1 and TRBJ2-7, with TRBD1 identical over 7 bases. The CDR3 totals 13 residues. Germline V gene data show CDR1 as DFQATT and CDR2 as SNEGSKA (reference sequence). V lost 3 bases and J lost 5; bases outside the gene matches: 7. CDR3 DNA: TGCAGTGCTAGGCGCAGGGGGAACAACGAGCAGTACTTC. Translation: CSARRRGNNEQYF.

This clonotype appeared a few times. V gene TRBV12-3 or TRBV12-4 combines with J gene TRBJ2-7, with TRBD1 identical over 7 bases. There are 12 residues in the CDR3. The ends lost 3 bases at V and 6 bases at J; junction bases unmatched: 2. The CDR3 region is CASSFEGAEQYF. The CDR3 DNA reads TGTGCCAGCAGTTTTGAGGGGGCCGAGCAGTACTTC.

The rearrangement links TRBV20-1 to TRBJ2-1; no definite D call. The CDR3 sequence is 13 residues long. Germline CDR1 reads DFQATT; CDR2 reads SNEGSKA (reference sequence). The ends were cut back, 5 bases at V and 7 bases at J, with 15 bases in the middle. This chain's CDR3 is CSAFLTVVNEQFF. CDR3 DNA: TGCAGTGCTTTTCTGACGGTAGTGAATGAGCAGTTCTTC.

Many counts were recorded for this clonotype. The J gene is TRBJ1-5, the V gene TRBV19, with D unresolved. Germline CDR1 is LNHDA and CDR2 is SQIVND (reference sequence). CDR3 length: 16 residues. The ends were cut back, 3 bases at V and 0 bases at J, with 12 bases in the middle. CDR3 protein: CASSIHGIDSNQPQHF. The CDR3, as DNA: TGTGCCAGTAGTATTCATGGAATTGATAGCAATCAGCCCCAGCATTTT.

The chain employs TRBV19 and TRBJ2-1; 11 bases are a match to TRBD2. The V and J ends lost 7 bases and 1 base, in that order; junction bases with no gene match: 3. CDR3 length: 15 amino acids. The germline CDR1 and CDR2 sequences are LNHDA and SQIVND (reference sequence). CDR3 sequence: CASIGLAGSYNEQFF. The CDR3 nucleotides are TGTGCCAGTATCGGACTAGCGGGTTCCTACAATGAGCAGTTCTTC.

The J gene is TRBJ1-2, the V gene TRBV19; weak D call: TRBD1 (6 bases). Trimming left V 5 bases short and J 4 bases short, with 14 bases between. The CDR3 contains 14 residues. CDR1 is LNHDA and CDR2 is SQIVND in the germline V gene (reference sequence). CDR3 DNA: TGTGCCAGTAGTCGCCAGGGGAATTCCTATGGCTACACCTTC. Translation gives CASSRQGNSYGYTF.

V and J are TRBV6-2 or TRBV6-3 and TRBJ2-2; D remains ambiguous. This CDR3 region has 15 residues. Trimming cost V 5 bases and J 3 bases, with 13 bases left between them. Germline V gene sequence: CDR1 MNHEY, CDR2 SVGEGT. This CDR3 is CASSPLDWYTGELFF. CDR3 DNA: TGTGCCAGCAGTCCCCTCGACTGGTACACCGGGGAGCTGTTTTTT.

This clonotype has at least ten counts. The chain has TRBV20-1 and TRBJ1-5; no firm D call. The CDR3 spans 14 residues. Per the germline V gene, CDR1 is DFQATT and CDR2 is SNEGSKA (reference sequence). V lost 3 bases to trimming and J lost 0 bases, with 9 bases between them. The CDR3 DNA is TGCAGTGCTAGGGCAGGTTATAGCAATCAGCCCCAGCATTTT. This encodes CSARAGYSNQPQHF.

The chain links TRBV9 to TRBJ2-5; no firm D call. Trimming removed 0 bases from V and 2 bases from J, with 8 bases in between. Looked up from germline, CDR1 is SGDLS and CDR2 is YYNGEE. The CDR3 has 14 amino acids. The CDR3 DNA follows: TGTGCCAGCAGCGTAGGGAATTCTCAAGAGACCCAGTACTTC. This translates into CASSVGNSQETQYF.

J is TRBJ1-2 and V is TRBV28; D gene uncertain. This CDR3 contains 15 residues. Germline V CDR1 and CDR2: MDHEN, SYDVKM. The V gene lost 2 bases and the J gene lost 2 bases, with 12 bases spanning the gap. For the CDR3, the DNA is TGTGCCAGCAGTTTAGCTGCAGCGGCAAACTATGGCTACACCTTC. The encoded protein is CASSLAAAANYGYTF.